One and the same sample provided the 16 T cell receptor beta chains below, sequenced in a study of regulatory T cells in long-lasting Graves disease (dated by TCRdb to the early 2020s). Receptor libraries were prepared by multiplex PCR. Sequencing used an Illumina HiSeq 4000. TCR beta libraries were built with iRepertoire HTBI primers and Arm-PCR amplification of CDR3 regions. The raw public data were reprocessed by TCRdb itself: fastp quality trimming at Q25, MiXCR clonotype calling, in-frame beta chains only. Rows merge per CDR3 protein into single entries with the most common DNA and genes. This sample has more than 300,000 distinct CDR3 sequences in its table, and roughly a fifth of those were observed once. The ten largest clones represent less than 35% of the sample. Read against the paper, the sample's time point label means: persistent/refractory GD, antithyroid drugs over 5 years with positive TRAb. For both TCR sequencing and RNA sequencing, RNA was extracted from PBMCs in TRIzol.

The sample here was peripheral blood mononuclear cells (PBMCs), taken when the disease was refractory, from a patient treated with antithyroid drugs. The receptors derive from a female donor with Graves disease.

The chain couples TRBV5-1 to TRBJ2-7, with D possibly being TRBD1 or TRBD2 (5 bases each). V lost 3 bases to trimming and J lost 2 bases, with 15 bases between them. The CDR3 runs 15 residues. Germline V gene data show CDR1 as SGHRS and CDR2 as YFSETQ. CDR3 sequence (DNA): TGCGCCAGCAGCTCGACCGGGACCTCCACCTACGAGCAGTACTTC. This translates into CASSSTGTSTYEQYF.

As for this clonotype: A clone one base away is much larger, so this may be a read error. The CDR3 coding sequence is TGTGCCAGCAGTGATCTGGGACAGCCATCTATGGCTTACAGCTACACCTTC. Protein: CASSDLGQPSMAYSYTF. The chain couples TRBV2 to TRBJ1-2; 7 positions match TRBD1. Germline CDR1 SNHLY, CDR2 FYNNEI. This CDR3 is built from 17 residues. V lost 3 bases, J lost 9 bases, and 19 bases stayed unmatched. The full variable domain, in which reference TRBV2 and TRBJ1-2 provide the parts outside the CDR3, is EPEVTQTPSHQVTQMGQEVILRCVPISNHLYFYWYRQILGQKVEFLVSFYNNEISEKSEIFDDQFSVERPDGSNFTLKIRSTKLEDSAMYFCASSDLGQPSMAYSYTFGSGTRLTVV.

This clonotype was counted many times. The chain has TRBV11-2 and TRBJ1-1; D possibly corresponds to TRBD1 (5 bases). V lost 5 bases and J 7 bases, leaving 14 bases between the germline ends. There are 13 residues in the CDR3. CDR1 and CDR2 from the germline V gene are SGHAT and FQNNGV. The CDR3 sequence is CASSHGLTVEAFF. As DNA, the CDR3 is TGTGCCAGCAGCCACGGGTTGACAGTTGAAGCTTTCTTT.

This clonotype was recorded many times. This chain links TRBV12-3 or TRBV12-4 with TRBJ2-7, with D possibly being TRBD2 (5 bases). Trimming took off 7 bases at V and 3 bases at J, with 13 bases between the two ends. CDR3 length: 13 residues. The DNA of the CDR3 is TGTGCCAGCAAACTCGTAGAGGGCTACGAGCAGTACTTC. This encodes CASKLVEGYEQYF.

This clonotype was seen ten or more times. The chain has TRBV4-3 and TRBJ1-2; TRBD1 is a possible D gene (5 bases). Per the germline V gene, CDR1 is LGHNA and CDR2 is YSLEER. CDR3 size: 13 residues. V was clipped by 0 bases and J by 8 bases, with 10 bases between them. CDR3 DNA sequence: TGCGCCAGCAGCCAAGAAAGGGGAAAAGGCTACACCTTC. Protein sequence: CASSQERGKGYTF.

V gene TRBV5-1 combines with J gene TRBJ2-7; TRBD2 matches 11 bases. CDR3 length equals 15 residues. V shed 1 base, J shed 7 bases, and the junction held 7 bases outside the gene matches. Germline CDR1 reads SGHRS; CDR2 reads YFSETQ. The CDR3 bases are TGCGCCAGCAGCTTGTCTAGCGGGGGGTTGCGGGAGCAGTACTTC. Translating it yields CASSLSSGGLREQYF.

Concerning this clonotype: A much larger clonotype is one base distant, so this may be a read error. In DNA form, the CDR3 reads TGTGCCAGCAGCCTTACTGCGGGCGGACTGTTTTTT. Its translation is CASSLTAGGLFF. This rearrangement joins TRBV3-1 to TRBJ1-4; D remains ambiguous. The germline V gene has CDR1 LGHDT and CDR2 YNNKEL (reference sequence). The CDR3 consists of 12 residues. V lost 4 bases and J lost 13, with 13 bases in between.

A remark on this clonotype: A single base separates this from a much larger clone, so it may be a read error. The CDR3 carries no conserved terminal phenylalanine or tryptophan, so it likely arises from a read error. The chain has TRBV12-3 or TRBV12-4 and TRBJ1-1; the D is unclear. The V and J ends lost 8 bases and 5 bases respectively, with 24 bases between them. This CDR3 is 16 amino acids long. The CDR3 reads CASLRIRGRLNTEAFL. The CDR3 bases are TGTGCCAGCCTTCGGATCCGCGGGAGGCTAAATACTGAAGCTTTCCTT.

This chain connects TRBV9 to TRBJ2-3; a possible D gene is TRBD2 (5 bases). Trimming took off 0 bases at V and 4 bases at J, with 6 bases between the two ends. From germline, CDR1 is SGDLS and CDR2 YYNGEE. CDR3 length: 13 amino acids. The CDR3 region is CASSVAEADTQYF. DNA for the CDR3: TGTGCCAGCAGCGTAGCGGAGGCAGATACGCAGTATTTT.

The chain links TRBV7-3 to TRBJ1-6; D possibly corresponds to TRBD1 (5 bases). Trimming stripped 5 bases from V and 10 bases from J, with 18 bases between. In germline, CDR1 is SGHTA, CDR2 FQGTGA. CDR3 size: 15 residues. CDR3 bases: TGTGCCAGCAGCCGCTGGACACTAGGGAGCTCACCCCTCCACTTT. Its translation: CASSRWTLGSSPLHF.

V usage is TRBV2 and J usage is TRBJ1-4; D remains unclear. This CDR3 is built from 14 residues. Trimming cost V 7 bases and J 0 bases, with 9 bases left between them. Germline V gives CDR1 SNHLY, CDR2 FYNNEI. The CDR3, as DNA: TGTGCCAGCACGGTAGCATCAACTAATGAAAAACTGTTTTTT. Encoded protein: CASTVASTNEKLFF.

This clonotype has at least ten counts. V gene TRBV28 combines with J gene TRBJ2-2; no clear D gene. This CDR3 contains 13 residues. Germline CDR1 reads MDHEN; CDR2 reads SYDVKM. Trimming stripped 2 bases from V and 11 bases from J, with 12 bases between. The CDR3 region is CASSLRSQRELFF. The CDR3 DNA sequence: TGTGCCAGCAGTTTACGAAGTCAAAGAGAGCTGTTTTTT.

This chain links TRBV12-5 with TRBJ2-1, with D tentatively TRBD2 (6 bases). This CDR3 comprises 17 residues. Trimming stripped 1 base from V and 2 bases from J, with 15 bases between. The germline V gene encodes CDR1 LGHNT and CDR2 FRNRAP. CDR3 DNA: TGTGCTAGTGGTTTGGAGTTGGCGGGGTTTACCTACAATGAGCAGTTCTTC. Its translation is CASGLELAGFTYNEQFF.

This clonotype was seen a handful of times. The genes are TRBV5-1 and TRBJ2-7, with a tentative D call TRBD1 (8 bases). V shed 3 bases and J shed 5 bases, with 15 bases lying between them. Germline lookup yields CDR1 SGHRS and CDR2 YFSETQ. The CDR3 is 14 amino acids. CDR3 amino acids: CASSYGQGGDEQYF. CDR3 sequence (DNA): TGCGCCAGCAGCTACGGACAGGGAGGGGACGAGCAGTACTTC. The variable domain in full, with the rest retrieved from reference TRBV5-1 and TRBJ2-7, is KAGVTQTPRYLIKTRGQQVTLSCSPISGHRSVSWYQQTPGQGLQFLFEYFSETQRNKGNFPGRFSGRQFSNSRSEMNVSTLELGDSALYLCASSYGQGGDEQYFGPGTRLTVT.

This clonotype was picked up many times. The V gene is TRBV30, the J gene TRBJ1-6; weak D call: TRBD1 (5 bases). The CDR3 covers 13 residues. With 8 bases removed from V and 3 bases from J, the gap between germline ends came to 11 bases. The germline V gene encodes CDR1 GTSNPN and CDR2 SVGIG (reference sequence). In DNA form, the CDR3 reads TGTGCCGGGCGGGGGGACTATAATTCACCCCTCCACTTT. Translation gives CAGRGDYNSPLHF.

This clonotype was detected only a few times. The rearrangement joins TRBV7-3 to TRBJ2-2; no reliable D call. The CDR3 covers 11 residues. Germline lookup yields CDR1 SGHTA and CDR2 FQGTGA. The V end lost 11 bases, the J end lost 4 bases, and 8 bases lay between the germline ends. CDR3 in amino acids: CAAPFTGELFF. In DNA form, the CDR3 reads TGTGCCGCACCTTTCACCGGGGAGCTGTTTTTT.